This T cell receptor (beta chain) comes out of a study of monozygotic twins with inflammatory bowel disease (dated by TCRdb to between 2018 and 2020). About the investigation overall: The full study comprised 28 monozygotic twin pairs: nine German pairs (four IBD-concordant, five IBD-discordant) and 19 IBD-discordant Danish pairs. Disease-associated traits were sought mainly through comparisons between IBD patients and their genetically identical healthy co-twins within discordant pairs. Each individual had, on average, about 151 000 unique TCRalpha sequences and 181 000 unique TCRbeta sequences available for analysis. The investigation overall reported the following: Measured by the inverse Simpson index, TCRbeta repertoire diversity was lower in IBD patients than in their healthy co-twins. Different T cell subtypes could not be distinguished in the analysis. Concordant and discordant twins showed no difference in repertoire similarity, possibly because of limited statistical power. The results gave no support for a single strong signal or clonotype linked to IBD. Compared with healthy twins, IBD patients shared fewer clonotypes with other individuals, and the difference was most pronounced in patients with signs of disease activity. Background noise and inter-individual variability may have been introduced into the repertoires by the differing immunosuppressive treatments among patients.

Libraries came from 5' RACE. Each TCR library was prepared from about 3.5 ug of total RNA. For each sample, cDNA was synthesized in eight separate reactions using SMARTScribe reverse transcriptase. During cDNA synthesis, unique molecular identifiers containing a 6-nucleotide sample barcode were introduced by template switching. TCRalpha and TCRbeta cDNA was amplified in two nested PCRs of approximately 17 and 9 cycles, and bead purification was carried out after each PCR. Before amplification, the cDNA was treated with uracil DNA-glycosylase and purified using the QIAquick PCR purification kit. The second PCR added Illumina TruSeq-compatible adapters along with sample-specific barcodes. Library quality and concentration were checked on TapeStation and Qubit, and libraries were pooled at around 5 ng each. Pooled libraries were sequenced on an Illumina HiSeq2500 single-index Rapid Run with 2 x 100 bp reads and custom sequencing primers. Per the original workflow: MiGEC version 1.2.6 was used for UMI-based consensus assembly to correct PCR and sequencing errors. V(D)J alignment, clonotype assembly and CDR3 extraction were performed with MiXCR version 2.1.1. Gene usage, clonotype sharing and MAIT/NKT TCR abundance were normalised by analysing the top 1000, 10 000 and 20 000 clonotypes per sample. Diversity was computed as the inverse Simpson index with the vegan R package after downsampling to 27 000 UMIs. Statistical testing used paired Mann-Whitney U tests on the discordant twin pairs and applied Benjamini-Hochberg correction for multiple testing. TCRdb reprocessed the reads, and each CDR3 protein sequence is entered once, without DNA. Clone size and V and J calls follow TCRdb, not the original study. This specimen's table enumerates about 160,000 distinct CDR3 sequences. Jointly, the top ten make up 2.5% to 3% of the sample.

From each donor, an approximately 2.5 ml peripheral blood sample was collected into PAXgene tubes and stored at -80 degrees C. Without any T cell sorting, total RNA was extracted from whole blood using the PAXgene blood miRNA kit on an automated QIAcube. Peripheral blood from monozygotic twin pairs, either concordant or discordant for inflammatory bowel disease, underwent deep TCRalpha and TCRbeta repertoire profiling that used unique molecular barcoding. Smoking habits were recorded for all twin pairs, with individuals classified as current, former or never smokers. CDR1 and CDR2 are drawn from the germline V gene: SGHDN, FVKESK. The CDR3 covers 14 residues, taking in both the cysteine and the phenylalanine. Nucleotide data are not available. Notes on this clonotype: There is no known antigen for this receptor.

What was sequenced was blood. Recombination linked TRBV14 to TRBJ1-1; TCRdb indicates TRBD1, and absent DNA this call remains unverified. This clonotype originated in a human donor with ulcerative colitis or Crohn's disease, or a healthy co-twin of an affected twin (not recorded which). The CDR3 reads CASSRDIMNTEAFF.